This T cell receptor beta chain was obtained from a study of blood T cell repertoires in COVID-19. Some clones are missing from TCRdb's copy, which holds only in-frame ones; the method was immunoSEQ multiplex PCR. This sample has roughly 430,000 clones; approximately 88% occur once, and the top ten carry 2% to 2.5%. This CDR3 comprises 16 residues. The germline CDR1 and CDR2 sequences are KGHSH and LQKENI. With 4 bases removed from V and 3 bases from J, the gap between germline ends came to 18 bases. The participants were between about 18 and 95 years old and came from about two dozen US areas. Material: PBMCs or T cells enriched from blood (not recorded which). This TCR came from a woman in her 40s with acute COVID-19. The J gene is TRBJ1-1, the V gene TRBV18; D might be TRBD1 (5 bases). CDR3 region: CASSLTTWWGDTEAFF. The CDR3 nucleotides are TGTGCCAGCTCACTAACAACTTGGTGGGGGGACACTGAAGCTTTCTTT.